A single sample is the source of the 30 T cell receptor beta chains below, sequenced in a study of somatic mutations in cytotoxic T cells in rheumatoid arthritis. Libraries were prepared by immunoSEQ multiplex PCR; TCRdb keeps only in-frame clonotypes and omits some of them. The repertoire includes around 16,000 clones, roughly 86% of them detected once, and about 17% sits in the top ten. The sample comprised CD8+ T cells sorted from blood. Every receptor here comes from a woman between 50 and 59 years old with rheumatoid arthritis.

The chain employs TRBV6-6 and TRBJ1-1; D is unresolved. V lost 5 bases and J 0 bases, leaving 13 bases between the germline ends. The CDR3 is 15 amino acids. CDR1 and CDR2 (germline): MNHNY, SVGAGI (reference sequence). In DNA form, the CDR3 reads TGTGCCAGCAGTCCCCCGGGCACCTTGAACACTGAAGCTTTCTTT. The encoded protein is CASSPPGTLNTEAFF.

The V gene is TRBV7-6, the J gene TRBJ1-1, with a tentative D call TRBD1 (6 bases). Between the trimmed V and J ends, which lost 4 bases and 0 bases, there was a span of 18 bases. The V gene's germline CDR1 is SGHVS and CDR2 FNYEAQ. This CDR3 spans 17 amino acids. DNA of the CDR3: TGTGCCAGCAGCTCGTCCAGGGGTAGGTCATTGAACACTGAAGCTTTCTTT. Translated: CASSSSRGRSLNTEAFF. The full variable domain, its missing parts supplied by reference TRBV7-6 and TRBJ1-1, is GAGVSQSPRYKVTKRGQDVALRCDPISGHVSLYWYRQALGQGPEFLTYFNYEAQQDKSGLPNDRFSAERPEGSISTLTIQRTEQRDSAMYRCASSSSRGRSLNTEAFFGQGTRLTVV.

The CDR3 DNA reads as TGTGCCAGCAGTTTGGGGACAGGGGATTACAATGAGCAGTTCTTC. Translating gives CASSLGTGDYNEQFF. The V call is TRBV27, the J call TRBJ2-1; TRBD1 matches at 10 bases. Germline-derived CDR1 and CDR2 are MNHEY and SMNVEV (reference sequence). The CDR3 contains 15 residues. Unmatched junction bases numbered 3, after V lost 3 bases and J lost 4 bases.

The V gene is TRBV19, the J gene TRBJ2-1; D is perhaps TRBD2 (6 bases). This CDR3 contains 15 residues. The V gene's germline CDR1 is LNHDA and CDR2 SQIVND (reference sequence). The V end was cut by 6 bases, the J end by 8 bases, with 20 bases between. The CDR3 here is CASRRSGLGEDEQFF. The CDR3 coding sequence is TGTGCCAGTAGGAGGTCCGGGTTAGGGGAGGATGAGCAGTTCTTC. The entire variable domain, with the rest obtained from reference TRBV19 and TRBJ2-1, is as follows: DGGITQSPKYLFRKEGQNVTLSCEQNLNHDAMYWYRQDPGQGLRLIYYSQIVNDFQKGDIAEGYSVSREKKESFPLTVTSAQKNPTAFYLCASRRSGLGEDEQFFGPGTRLTVL.

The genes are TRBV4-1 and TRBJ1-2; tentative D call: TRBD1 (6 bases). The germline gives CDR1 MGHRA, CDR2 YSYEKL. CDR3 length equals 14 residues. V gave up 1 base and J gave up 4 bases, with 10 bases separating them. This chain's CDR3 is CASSQAAGAYGYTF. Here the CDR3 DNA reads TGCGCCAGCAGCCAAGCGGCGGGGGCCTATGGCTACACCTTC.

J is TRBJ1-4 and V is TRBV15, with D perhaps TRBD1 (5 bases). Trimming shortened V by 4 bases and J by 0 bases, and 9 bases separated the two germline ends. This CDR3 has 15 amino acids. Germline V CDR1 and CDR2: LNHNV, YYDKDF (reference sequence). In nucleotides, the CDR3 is TGTGCCACCAGCACCCGACAGACAACTAATGAAAAACTGTTTTTT. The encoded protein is CATSTRQTTNEKLFF.

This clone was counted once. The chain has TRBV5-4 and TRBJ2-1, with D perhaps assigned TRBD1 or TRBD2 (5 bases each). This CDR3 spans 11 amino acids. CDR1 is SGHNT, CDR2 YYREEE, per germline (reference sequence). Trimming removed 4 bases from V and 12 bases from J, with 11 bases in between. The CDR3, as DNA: TGTGCCAGCAGCGGGGCAGGGACGCAGTTCTTC. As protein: CASSGAGTQFF.

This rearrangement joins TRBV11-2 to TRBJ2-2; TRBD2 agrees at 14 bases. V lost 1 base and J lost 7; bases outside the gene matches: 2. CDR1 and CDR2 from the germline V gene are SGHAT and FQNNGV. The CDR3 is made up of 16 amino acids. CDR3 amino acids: CASSLAGTSGGGELFF. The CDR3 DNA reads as TGTGCCAGCAGCTTAGCCGGGACTAGCGGGGGCGGGGAGCTGTTTTTT. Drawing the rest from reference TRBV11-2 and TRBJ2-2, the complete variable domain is EAGVAQSPRYKIIEKRQSVAFWCNPISGHATLYWYQQILGQGPKLLIQFQNNGVVDDSQLPKDRFSAERLKGVDSTLKIQPAKLEDSAVYLCASSLAGTSGGGELFFGEGSRLTVL.

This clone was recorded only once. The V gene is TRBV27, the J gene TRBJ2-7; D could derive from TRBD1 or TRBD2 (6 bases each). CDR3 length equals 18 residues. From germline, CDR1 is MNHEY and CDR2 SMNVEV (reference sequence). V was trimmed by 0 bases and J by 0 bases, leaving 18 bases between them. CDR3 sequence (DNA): TGTGCCAGCAGTTTATCGTCCCCGGCGGGACACCCCTCCTACGAGCAGTACTTC. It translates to CASSLSSPAGHPSYEQYF.

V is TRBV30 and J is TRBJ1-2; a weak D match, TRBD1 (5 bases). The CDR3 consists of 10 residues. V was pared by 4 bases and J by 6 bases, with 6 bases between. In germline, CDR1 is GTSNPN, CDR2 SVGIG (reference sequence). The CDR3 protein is CAWTGNGYTF. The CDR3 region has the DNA TGTGCCTGGACAGGGAATGGCTACACCTTC.

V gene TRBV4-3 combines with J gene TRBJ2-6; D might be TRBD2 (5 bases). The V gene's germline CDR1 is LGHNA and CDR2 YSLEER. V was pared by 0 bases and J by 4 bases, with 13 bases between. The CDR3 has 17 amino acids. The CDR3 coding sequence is TGCGCCAGCAGCCAAGAGTCATCGGGGTCAGGGGCCAACGTCCTGACTTTC. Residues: CASSQESSGSGANVLTF.

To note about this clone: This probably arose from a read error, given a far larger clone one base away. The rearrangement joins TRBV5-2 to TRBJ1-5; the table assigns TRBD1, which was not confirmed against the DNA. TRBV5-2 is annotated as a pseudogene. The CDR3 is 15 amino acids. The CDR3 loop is CASSPYTNSNQPQHF. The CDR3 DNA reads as TGTGCCAGCAGCCCTTATACAAATAGCAATCAGCCCCAGCATTTT.

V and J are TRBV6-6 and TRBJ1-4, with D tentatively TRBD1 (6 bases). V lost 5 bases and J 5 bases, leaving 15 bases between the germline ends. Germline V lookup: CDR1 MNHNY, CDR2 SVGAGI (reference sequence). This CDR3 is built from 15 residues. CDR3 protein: CASSPPAGVNEKLFF. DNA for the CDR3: TGTGCCAGCAGTCCCCCAGCAGGGGTAAATGAAAAACTGTTTTTT.

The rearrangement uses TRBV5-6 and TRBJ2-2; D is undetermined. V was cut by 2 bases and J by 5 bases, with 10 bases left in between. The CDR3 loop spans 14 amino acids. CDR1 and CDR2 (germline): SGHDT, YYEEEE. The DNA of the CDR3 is TGTGCCAGCAGCTTTCAGGACCCAACCGGGGAGCTGTTTTTT. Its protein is CASSFQDPTGELFF. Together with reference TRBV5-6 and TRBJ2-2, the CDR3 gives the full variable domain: DAGVTQSPTHLIKTRGQQVTLRCSPKSGHDTVSWYQQALGQGPQFIFQYYEEEERQRGNFPDRFSGHQFPNYSSELNVNALLLGDSALYLCASSFQDPTGELFFGEGSRLTVL.

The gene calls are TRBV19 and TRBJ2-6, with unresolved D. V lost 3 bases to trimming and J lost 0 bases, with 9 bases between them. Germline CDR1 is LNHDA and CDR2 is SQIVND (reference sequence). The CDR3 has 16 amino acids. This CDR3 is CASSIGFLSGANVLTF. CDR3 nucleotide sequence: TGTGCCAGTAGTATTGGTTTTCTCTCTGGGGCCAACGTCCTGACTTTC.

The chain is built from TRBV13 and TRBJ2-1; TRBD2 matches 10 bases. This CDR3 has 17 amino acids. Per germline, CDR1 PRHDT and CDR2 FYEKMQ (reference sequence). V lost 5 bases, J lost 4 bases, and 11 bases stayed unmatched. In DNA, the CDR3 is TGTGCCAGCAGCCTGGGCGCGGTGACTAGCGGGTACAATGAGCAGTTCTTC. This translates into CASSLGAVTSGYNEQFF.

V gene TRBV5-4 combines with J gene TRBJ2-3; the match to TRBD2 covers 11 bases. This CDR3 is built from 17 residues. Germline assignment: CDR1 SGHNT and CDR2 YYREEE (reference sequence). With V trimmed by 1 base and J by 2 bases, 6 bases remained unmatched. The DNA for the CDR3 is TGTGCCAGCAGCTTGAACACTAGCGGGGGACCCACAGATACGCAGTATTTT. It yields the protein CASSLNTSGGPTDTQYF.

The CDR3 coding sequence is TGTGCCAGCAGCCAAGGGCAGGGGGACTCCTACGAGCAGTACTTC. Translating it yields CASSQGQGDSYEQYF. The chain joins TRBV4-2 to TRBJ2-7, with 7 nucleotides matching TRBD1. From germline, CDR1 is LGHNA and CDR2 YNFKEQ. The V gene end was trimmed by 1 base and the J gene end by 0 bases; junction bases not matched to a gene: 3. This CDR3 contains 15 residues.

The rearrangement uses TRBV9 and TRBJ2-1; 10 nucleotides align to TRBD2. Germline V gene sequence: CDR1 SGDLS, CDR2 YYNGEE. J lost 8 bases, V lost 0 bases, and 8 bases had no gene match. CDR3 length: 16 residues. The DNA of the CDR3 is TGTGCCAGCAGCGTAGATGACCTAGCGGGAGCGGATGAGCAGTTCTTC. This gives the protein CASSVDDLAGADEQFF.

The CDR3 region is CAWGLNYEQYF. CDR3 in DNA: TGTGCCTGGGGACTCAACTACGAGCAGTACTTC. The chain has TRBV30 and TRBJ2-7, with D maybe TRBD2 (5 bases). The CDR3 extends over 11 amino acids. Germline CDR1 GTSNPN, CDR2 SVGIG (reference sequence). V dropped 5 bases and J dropped 3 bases, with 8 bases sitting between them.

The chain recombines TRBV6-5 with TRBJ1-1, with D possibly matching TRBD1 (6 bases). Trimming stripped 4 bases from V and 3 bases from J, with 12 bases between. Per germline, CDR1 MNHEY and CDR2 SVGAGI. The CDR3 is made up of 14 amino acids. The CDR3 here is CASSLRSGDTEAFF. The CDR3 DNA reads TGTGCCAGCAGTTTACGTTCAGGGGACACTGAAGCTTTCTTT.

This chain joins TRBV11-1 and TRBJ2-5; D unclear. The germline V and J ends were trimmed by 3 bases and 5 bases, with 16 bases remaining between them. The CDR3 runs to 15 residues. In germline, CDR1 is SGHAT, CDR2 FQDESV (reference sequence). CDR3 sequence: CASSLSDPMGETQYF. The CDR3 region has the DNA TGTGCCAGCAGCTTGTCGGATCCGATGGGGGAGACCCAGTACTTC.

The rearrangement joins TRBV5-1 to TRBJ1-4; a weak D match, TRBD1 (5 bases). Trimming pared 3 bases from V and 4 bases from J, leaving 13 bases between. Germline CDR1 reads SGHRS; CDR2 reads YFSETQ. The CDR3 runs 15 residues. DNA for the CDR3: TGCGCCAGCAGCTCCTCAGGGCTTTATAATGAAAAACTGTTTTTT. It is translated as CASSSSGLYNEKLFF.

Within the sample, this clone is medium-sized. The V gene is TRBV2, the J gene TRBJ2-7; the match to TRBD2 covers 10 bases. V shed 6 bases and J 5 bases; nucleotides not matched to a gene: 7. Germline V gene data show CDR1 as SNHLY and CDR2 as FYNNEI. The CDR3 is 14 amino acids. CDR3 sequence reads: CASRTGTSDHEQYF. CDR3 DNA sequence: TGTGCCAGCAGAACCGGGACTAGCGACCACGAGCAGTACTTC.

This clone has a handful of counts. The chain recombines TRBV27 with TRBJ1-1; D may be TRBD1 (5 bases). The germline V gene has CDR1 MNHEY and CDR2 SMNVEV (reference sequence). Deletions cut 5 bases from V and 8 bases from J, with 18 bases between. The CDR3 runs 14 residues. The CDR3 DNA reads TGTGCCAGCAGTCCAACGACAATGGACATCGAAGCTTTCTTT. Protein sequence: CASSPTTMDIEAFF.

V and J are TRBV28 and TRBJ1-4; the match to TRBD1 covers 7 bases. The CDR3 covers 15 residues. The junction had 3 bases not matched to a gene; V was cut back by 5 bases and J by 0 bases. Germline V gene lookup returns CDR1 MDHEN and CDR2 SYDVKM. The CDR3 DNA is TGTGCCAGCAGTCGGACAGGTTCAACTAATGAAAAACTGTTTTTT. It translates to CASSRTGSTNEKLFF.

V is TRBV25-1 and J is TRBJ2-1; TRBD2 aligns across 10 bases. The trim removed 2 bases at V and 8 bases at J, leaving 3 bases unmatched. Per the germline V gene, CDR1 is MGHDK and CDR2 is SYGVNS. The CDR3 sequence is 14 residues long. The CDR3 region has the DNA TGTGCCAGCAGTGAAGAGGGGACTAGCGATGAGCAGTTCTTC. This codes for CASSEEGTSDEQFF.

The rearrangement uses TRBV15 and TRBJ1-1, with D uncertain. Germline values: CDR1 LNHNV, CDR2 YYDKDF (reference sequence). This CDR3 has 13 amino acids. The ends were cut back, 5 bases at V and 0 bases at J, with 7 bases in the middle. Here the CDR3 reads CATSGSMNTEAFF. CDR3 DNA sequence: TGTGCCACCAGCGGCAGCATGAACACTGAAGCTTTCTTT. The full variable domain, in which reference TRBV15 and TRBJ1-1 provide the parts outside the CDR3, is DAMVIQNPRYQVTQFGKPVTLSCSQTLNHNVMYWYQQKSSQAPKLLFHYYDKDFNNEADTPDNFQSRRPNTSFCFLDIRSPGLGDTAMYLCATSGSMNTEAFFGQGTRLTVV.

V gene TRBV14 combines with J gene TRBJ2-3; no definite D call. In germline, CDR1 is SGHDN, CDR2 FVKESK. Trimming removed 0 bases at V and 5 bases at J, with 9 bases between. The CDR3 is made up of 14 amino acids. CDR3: CASSQEVWEDTQYF. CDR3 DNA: TGTGCCAGCAGCCAAGAAGTATGGGAAGATACGCAGTATTTT. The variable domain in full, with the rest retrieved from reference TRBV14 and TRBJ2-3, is EAGVTQFPSHSVIEKGQTVTLRCDPISGHDNLYWYRRVMGKEIKFLLHFVKESKQDESGMPNNRFLAERTGGTYSTLKVQPAELEDSGVYFCASSQEVWEDTQYFGPGTRLTVL.

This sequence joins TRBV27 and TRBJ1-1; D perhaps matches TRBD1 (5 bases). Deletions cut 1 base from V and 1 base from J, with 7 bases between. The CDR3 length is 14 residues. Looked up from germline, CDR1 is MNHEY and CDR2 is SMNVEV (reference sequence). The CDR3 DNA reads TGTGCCAGCAGTTTATTAGGGGCGAACACTGAAGCTTTCTTT. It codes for CASSLLGANTEAFF.